This T cell receptor (beta chain) was documented in a study of blood T cell repertoires in COVID-19. CDR1 KGHSY and CDR2 FQNENV come from the germline V gene. This CDR3 spans 13 amino acids. Trimming took 3 bases from V and 9 from J, leaving 14 bases between them. This clone was detected only a few times. The protocol was immunoSEQ multiplex PCR, while the TCRdb copy is restricted to in-frame clones and leaves out a portion. The table has about 170,000 clones, over 70% seen once. The sample was peripheral blood. The sequence was obtained from an older woman who had recovered from COVID-19. The chain joins TRBV16 to TRBJ1-1; D is unclear. CDR3 sequence reads: CASSHFGGPQAFF. The DNA for the CDR3 is TGTGCCAGCAGCCACTTTGGTGGGCCTCAAGCTTTCTTT.